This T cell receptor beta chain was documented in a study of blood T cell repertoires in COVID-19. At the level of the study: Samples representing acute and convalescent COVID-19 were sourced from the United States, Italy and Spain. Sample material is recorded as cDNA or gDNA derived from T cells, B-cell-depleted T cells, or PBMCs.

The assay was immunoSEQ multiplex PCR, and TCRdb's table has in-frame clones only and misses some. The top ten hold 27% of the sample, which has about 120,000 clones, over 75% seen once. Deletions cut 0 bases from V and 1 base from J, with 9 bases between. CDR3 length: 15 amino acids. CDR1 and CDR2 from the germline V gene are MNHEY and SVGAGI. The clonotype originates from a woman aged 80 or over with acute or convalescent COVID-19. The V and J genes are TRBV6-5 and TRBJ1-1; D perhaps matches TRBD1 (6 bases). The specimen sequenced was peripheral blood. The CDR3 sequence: CASSYSRGGNTEAFF. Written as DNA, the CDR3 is TGTGCCAGCAGTTACTCCAGGGGTGGGAACACTGAAGCTTTCTTT.